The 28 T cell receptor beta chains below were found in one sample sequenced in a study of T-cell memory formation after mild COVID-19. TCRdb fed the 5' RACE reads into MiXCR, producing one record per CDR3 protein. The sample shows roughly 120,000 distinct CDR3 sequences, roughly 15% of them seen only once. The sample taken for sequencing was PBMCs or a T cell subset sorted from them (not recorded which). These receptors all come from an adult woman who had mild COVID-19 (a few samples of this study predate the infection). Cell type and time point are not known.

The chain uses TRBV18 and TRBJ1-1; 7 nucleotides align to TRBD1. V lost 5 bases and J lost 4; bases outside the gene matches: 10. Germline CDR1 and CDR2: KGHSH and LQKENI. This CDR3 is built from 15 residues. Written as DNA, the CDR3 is TGTGCCAGCTCAAGATCAACAGGGGTTATCACTGAAGCTTTCTTT. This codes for CASSRSTGVITEAFF.

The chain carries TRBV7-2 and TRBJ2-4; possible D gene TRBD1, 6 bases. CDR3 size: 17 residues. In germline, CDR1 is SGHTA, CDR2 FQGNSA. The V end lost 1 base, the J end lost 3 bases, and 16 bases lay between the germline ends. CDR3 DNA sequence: TGTGCCAGCAGCTTAGAAGGGCCAGGGGAGAGCAAAAACATTCAGTACTTC. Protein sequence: CASSLEGPGESKNIQYF. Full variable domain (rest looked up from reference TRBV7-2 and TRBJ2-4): GAGVSQSPSNKVTEKGKDVELRCDPISGHTALYWYRQSLGQGLEFLIYFQGNSAPDKSGLPSDRFSAERTGGSVSTLTIQRTQQEDSAVYLCASSLEGPGESKNIQYFGAGTRLSVL.

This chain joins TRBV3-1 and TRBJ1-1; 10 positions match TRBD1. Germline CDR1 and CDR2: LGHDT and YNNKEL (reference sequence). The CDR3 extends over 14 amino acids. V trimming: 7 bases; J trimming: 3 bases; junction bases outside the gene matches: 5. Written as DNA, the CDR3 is TGTGCCAGCACCTCCGGGACAGGGGACACTGAAGCTTTCTTT. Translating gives CASTSGTGDTEAFF.

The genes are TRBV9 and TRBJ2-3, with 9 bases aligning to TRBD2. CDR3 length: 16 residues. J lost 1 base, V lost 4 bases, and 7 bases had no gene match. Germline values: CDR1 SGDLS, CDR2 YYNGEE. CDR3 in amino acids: CASSTSGGTGTDTQYF. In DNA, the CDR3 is TGTGCCAGCAGCACAAGCGGGGGGACGGGCACAGATACGCAGTATTTT.

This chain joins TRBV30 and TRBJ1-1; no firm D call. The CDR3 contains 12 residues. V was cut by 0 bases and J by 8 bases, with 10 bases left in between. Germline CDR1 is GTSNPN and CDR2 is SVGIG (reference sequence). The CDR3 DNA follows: TGTGCCTGGAGTGTACTAGGGTCGGAAGCTTTCTTT. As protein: CAWSVLGSEAFF.

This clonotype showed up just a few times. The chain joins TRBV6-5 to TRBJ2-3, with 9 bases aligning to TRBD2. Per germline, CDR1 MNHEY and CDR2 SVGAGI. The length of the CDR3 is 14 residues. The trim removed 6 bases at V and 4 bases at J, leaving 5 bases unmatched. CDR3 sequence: CASSLAGPSDTQYF. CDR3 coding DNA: TGTGCCAGCAGCCTAGCGGGGCCCTCAGATACGCAGTATTTT.

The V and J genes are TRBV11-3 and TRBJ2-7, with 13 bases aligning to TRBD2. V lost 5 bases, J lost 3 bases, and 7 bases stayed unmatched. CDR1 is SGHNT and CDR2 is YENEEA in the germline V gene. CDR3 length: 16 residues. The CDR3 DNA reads TGTGCCAGCAGCGTAACCGGACTAGCGGGAGTCTACGAGCAGTACTTC. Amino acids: CASSVTGLAGVYEQYF.

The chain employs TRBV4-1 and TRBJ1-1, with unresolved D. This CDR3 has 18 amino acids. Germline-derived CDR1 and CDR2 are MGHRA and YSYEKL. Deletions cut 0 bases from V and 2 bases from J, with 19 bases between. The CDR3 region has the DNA TGCGCCAGCAGCCAAGACCCGGGGAGTCTGGGAACTAACACTGAAGCTTTCTTT. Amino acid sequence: CASSQDPGSLGTNTEAFF.

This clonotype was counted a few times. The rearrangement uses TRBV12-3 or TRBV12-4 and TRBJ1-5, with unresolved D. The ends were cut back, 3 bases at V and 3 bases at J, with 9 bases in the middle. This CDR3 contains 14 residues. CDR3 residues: CASSFDGFNQPQHF. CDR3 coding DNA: TGTGCCAGCAGTTTCGACGGATTCAATCAGCCCCAGCATTTT.

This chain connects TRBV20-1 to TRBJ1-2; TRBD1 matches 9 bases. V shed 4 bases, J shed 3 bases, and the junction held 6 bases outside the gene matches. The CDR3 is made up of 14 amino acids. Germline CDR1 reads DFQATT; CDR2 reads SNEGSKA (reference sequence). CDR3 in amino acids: CSAITGGAYYGYTF. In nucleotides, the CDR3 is TGCAGTGCTATTACAGGGGGCGCTTACTATGGCTACACCTTC.

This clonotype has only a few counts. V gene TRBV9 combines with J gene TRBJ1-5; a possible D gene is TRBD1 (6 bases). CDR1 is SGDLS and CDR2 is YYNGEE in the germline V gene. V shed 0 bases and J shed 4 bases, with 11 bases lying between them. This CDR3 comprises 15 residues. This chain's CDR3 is CASSVGGTRNQPQHF. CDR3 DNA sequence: TGTGCCAGCAGCGTAGGAGGGACACGTAATCAGCCCCAGCATTTT. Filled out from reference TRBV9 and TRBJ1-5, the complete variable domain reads DSGVTQTPKHLITATGQRVTLRCSPRSGDLSVYWYQQSLDQGLQFLIQYYNGEERAKGNILERFSAQQFPDLHSELNLSSLELGDSALYFCASSVGGTRNQPQHFGDGTRLSIL.

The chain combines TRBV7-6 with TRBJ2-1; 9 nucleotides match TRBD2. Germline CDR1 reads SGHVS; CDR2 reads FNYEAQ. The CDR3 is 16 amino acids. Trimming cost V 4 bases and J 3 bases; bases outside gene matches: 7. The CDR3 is CASSYTGLAYYNEQFF. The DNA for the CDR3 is TGTGCCAGCAGCTATACGGGACTAGCTTACTACAATGAGCAGTTCTTC.

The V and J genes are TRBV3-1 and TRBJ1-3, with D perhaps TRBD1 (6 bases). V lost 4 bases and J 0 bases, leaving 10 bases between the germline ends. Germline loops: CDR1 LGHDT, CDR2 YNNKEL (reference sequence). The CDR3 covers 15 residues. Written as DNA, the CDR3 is TGTGCCAGCAGCCCTTGGACAGTCTCTGGAAACACCATATATTTT. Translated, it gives CASSPWTVSGNTIYF.

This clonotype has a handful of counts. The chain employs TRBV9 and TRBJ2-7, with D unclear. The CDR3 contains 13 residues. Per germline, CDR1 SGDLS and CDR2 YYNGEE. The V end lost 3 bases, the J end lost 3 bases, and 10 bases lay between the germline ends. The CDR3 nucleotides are TGTGCCAGCAGCGCCGCCCCCTTCTACGAGCAGTACTTC. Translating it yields CASSAAPFYEQYF.

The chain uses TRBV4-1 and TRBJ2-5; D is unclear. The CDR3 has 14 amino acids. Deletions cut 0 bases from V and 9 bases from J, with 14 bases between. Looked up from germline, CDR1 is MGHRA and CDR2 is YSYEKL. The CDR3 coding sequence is TGCGCCAGCAGCCAAGACGGAGACTCCCCGTCCCAGTACTTC. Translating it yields CASSQDGDSPSQYF.

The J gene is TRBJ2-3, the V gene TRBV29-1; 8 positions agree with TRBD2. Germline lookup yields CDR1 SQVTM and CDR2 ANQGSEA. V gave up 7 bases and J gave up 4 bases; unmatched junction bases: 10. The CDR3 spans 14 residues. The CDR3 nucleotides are TGCAGCGATCTCGGGGGGGCCACCCCAGATACGCAGTATTTT. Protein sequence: CSDLGGATPDTQYF.

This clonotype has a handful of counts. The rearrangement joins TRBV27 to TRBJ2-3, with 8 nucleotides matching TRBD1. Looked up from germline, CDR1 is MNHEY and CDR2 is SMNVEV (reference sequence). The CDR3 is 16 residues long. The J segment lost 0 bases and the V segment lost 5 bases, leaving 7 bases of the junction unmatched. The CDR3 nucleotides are TGTGCCAGCAGTCTCCAGGGGGCGGTCAGCACAGATACGCAGTATTTT. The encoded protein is CASSLQGAVSTDTQYF.

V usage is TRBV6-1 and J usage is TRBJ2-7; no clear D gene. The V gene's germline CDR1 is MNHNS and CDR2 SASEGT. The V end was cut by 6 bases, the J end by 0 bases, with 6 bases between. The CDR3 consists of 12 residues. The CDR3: CASRSNSYEQYF. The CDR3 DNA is TGTGCCAGCAGGTCGAACTCCTACGAGCAGTACTTC.

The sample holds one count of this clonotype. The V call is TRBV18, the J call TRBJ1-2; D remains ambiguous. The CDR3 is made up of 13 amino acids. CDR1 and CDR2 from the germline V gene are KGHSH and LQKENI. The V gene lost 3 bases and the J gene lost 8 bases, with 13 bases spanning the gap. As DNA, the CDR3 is TGTGCCAGCTCACCCTCGGATACGCGCGGCTACACCTTC. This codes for CASSPSDTRGYTF. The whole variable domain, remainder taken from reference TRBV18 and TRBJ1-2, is NAGVMQNPRHLVRRRGQEARLRCSPMKGHSHVYWYRQLPEEGLKFMVYLQKENIIDESGMPKERFSAEFPKEGPSILRIQQVVRGDSAAYFCASSPSDTRGYTFGSGTRLTVV.

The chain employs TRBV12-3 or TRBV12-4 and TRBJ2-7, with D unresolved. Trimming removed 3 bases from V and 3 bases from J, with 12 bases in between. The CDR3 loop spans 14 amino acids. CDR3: CASSFSARYYEQYF. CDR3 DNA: TGTGCCAGCAGTTTCTCCGCTAGATACTACGAGCAGTACTTC.

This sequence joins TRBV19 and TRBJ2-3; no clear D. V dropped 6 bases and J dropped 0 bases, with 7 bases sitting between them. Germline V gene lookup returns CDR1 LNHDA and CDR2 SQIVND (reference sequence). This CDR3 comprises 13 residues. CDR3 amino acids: CASRKGSTDTQYF. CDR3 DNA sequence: TGTGCCAGTAGGAAGGGAAGCACAGATACGCAGTATTTT. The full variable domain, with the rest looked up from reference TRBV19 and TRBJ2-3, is DGGITQSPKYLFRKEGQNVTLSCEQNLNHDAMYWYRQDPGQGLRLIYYSQIVNDFQKGDIAEGYSVSREKKESFPLTVTSAQKNPTAFYLCASRKGSTDTQYFGPGTRLTVL.

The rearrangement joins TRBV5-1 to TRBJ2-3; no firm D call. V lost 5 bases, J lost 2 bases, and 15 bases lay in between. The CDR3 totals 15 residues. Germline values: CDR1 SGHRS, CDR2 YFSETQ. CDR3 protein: CASSFPGRITDTQYF. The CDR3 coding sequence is TGCGCCAGCAGTTTCCCTGGACGGATCACAGATACGCAGTATTTT. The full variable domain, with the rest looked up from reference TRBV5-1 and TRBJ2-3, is KAGVTQTPRYLIKTRGQQVTLSCSPISGHRSVSWYQQTPGQGLQFLFEYFSETQRNKGNFPGRFSGRQFSNSRSEMNVSTLELGDSALYLCASSFPGRITDTQYFGPGTRLTVL.

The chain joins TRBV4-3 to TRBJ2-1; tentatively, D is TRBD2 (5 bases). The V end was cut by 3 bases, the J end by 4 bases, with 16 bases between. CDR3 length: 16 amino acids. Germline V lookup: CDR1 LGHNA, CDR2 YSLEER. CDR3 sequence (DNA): TGCGCCAGCAGCCACCGAGGGAGTTCCTCTTACAATGAGCAGTTCTTC. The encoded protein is CASSHRGSSSYNEQFF.

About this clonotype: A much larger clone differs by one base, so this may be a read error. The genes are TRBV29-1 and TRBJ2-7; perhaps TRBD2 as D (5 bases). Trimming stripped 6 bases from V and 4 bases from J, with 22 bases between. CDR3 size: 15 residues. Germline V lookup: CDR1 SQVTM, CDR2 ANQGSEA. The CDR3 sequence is CSVVKGEGVGYEQYF. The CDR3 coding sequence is TGCAGCGTCGTCAAGGGAGAGGGAGTCGGGTACGAGCAGTACTTC.

CDR3 in amino acids: CASSIVPFVSSNQPQHF. Here the CDR3 DNA reads TGTGCCAGTAGTATCGTGCCCTTCGTGAGTAGCAATCAGCCCCAGCATTTT. This chain connects TRBV19 to TRBJ1-5; no reliable D call. The CDR3 has 17 residues. Between the trimmed V and J ends, which lost 3 bases and 0 bases, there was a span of 15 bases. Germline V gene data show CDR1 as LNHDA and CDR2 as SQIVND (reference sequence).

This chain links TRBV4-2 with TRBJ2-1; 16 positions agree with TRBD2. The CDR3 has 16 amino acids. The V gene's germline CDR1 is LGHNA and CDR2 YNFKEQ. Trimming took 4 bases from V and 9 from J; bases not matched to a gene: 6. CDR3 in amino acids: CASSPGTSGGASEQFF. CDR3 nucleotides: TGTGCCAGCAGCCCAGGGACTAGCGGGGGGGCTAGTGAGCAGTTCTTC.

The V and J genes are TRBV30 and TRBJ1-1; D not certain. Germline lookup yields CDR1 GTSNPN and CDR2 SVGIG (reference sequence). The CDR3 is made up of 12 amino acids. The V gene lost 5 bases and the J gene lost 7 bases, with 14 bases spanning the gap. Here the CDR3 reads CAWLGNRGEAFF. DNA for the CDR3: TGTGCCTGGCTAGGGAATCGTGGTGAAGCTTTCTTT.

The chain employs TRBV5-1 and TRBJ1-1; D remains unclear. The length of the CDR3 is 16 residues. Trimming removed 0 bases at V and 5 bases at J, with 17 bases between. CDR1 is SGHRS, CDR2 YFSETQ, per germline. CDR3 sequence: CASSLERSGMGTEAFF. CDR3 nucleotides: TGCGCCAGCAGCTTGGAAAGGTCAGGTATGGGAACTGAAGCTTTCTTT.